This T cell receptor beta chain was profiled in a study of identical twins. Study-level points and caveats: Conclusions came from cross-sectional statistical analysis, not from following the same donors. Fewer insertions were carried by abundant cord blood beta clonotypes, but none was seen in memory repertoires.

This clonotype was seen repeatedly, ten times or more. Its antigen is as yet unknown. TCRdb re-called the 5' RACE reads with MiXCR, one entry per CDR3 protein. The sample lists a few hundred thousand distinct CDR3 sequences; 12% were seen once. Trimming took 0 bases from V and 4 from J; bases not matched to a gene: 5. Germline loops: CDR1 MGHRA, CDR2 YSYEKL. The CDR3 is made up of 15 amino acids. A further study also used this sample, focusing on yellow fever vaccine responses in identical twins.

This TCR was recovered from a woman aged 18-35 years in good health. This chain joins TRBV4-1 and TRBJ1-2; 7 positions agree with TRBD1. The specimen was CD8+ T cells sorted from blood. CDR3 protein: CASSQEAGGTYGYTF. In DNA, the CDR3 is TGCGCCAGCAGCCAAGAAGCAGGGGGGACCTATGGCTACACCTTC.